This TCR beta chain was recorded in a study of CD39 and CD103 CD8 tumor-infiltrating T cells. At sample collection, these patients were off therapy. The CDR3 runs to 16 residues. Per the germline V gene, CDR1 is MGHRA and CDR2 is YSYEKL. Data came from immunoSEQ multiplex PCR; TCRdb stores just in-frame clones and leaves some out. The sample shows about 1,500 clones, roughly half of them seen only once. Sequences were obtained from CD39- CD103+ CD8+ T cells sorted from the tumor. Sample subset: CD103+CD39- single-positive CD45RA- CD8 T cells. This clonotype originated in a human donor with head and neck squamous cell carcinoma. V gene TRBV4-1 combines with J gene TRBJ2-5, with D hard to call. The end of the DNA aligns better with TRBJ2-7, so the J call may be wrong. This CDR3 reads CASSQGSGMGWDEQYF. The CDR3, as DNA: TGCGCCAGCAGCCAAGGTAGTGGTATGGGGTGGGACGAGCAGTACTTC.